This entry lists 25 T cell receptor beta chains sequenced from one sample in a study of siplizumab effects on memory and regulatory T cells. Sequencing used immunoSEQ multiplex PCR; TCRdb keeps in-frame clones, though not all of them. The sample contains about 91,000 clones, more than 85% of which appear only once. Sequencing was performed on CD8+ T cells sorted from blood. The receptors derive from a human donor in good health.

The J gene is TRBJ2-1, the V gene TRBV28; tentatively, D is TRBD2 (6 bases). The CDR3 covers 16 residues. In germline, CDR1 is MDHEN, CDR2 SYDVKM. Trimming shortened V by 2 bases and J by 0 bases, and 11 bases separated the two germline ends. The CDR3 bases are TGTGCCAGCAGTTTACTAGCGATTAGCTCCTACAATGAGCAGTTCTTC. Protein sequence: CASSLLAISSYNEQFF. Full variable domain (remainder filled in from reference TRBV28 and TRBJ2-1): DVKVTQSSRYLVKRTGEKVFLECVQDMDHENMFWYRQDPGLGLRLIYFSYDVKMKEKGDIPEGYSVSREKKERFSLILESASTNQTSMYLCASSLLAISSYNEQFFGPGTRLTVL.

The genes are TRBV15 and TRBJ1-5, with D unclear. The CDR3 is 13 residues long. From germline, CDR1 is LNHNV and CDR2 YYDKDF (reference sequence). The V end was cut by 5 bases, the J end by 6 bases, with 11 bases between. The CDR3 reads CATSQYRGQPQHF. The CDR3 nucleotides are TGTGCCACCAGCCAGTACAGAGGTCAGCCCCAGCATTTT. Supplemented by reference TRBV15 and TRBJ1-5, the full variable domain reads DAMVIQNPRYQVTQFGKPVTLSCSQTLNHNVMYWYQQKSSQAPKLLFHYYDKDFNNEADTPDNFQSRRPNTSFCFLDIRSPGLGDTAMYLCATSQYRGQPQHFGDGTRLSIL.

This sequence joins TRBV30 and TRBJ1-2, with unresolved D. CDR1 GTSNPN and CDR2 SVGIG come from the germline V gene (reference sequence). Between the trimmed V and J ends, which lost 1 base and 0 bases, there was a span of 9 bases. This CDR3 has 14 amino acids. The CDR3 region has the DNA TGTGCCTGGAGTGAGAGCTCTACTAACTATGGCTACACCTTC. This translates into CAWSESSTNYGYTF.

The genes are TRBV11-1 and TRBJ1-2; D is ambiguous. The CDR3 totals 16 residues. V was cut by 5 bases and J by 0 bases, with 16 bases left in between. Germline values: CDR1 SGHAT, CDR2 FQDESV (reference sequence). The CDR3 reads CASSPSVTSTNYGYTF. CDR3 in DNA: TGTGCCAGCAGCCCAAGTGTGACGTCGACTAACTATGGCTACACCTTC.

The CDR3 DNA reads as TGTGCCAGCAGCCTAAGCACGGGCTACGAGCAGTACTTC. It is translated as CASSLSTGYEQYF. The chain links TRBV7-3 to TRBJ2-7; D not certain. The CDR3 has 13 residues. In germline, CDR1 is SGHTA, CDR2 FQGTGA. The ends were cut back, 5 bases at V and 3 bases at J, with 11 bases in the middle.

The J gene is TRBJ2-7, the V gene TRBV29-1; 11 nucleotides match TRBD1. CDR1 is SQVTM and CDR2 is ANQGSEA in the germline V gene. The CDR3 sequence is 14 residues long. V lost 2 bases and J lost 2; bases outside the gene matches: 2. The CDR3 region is CSVEPGQGAYEQYF. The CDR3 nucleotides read TGCAGCGTTGAACCGGGACAGGGGGCCTACGAGCAGTACTTC.

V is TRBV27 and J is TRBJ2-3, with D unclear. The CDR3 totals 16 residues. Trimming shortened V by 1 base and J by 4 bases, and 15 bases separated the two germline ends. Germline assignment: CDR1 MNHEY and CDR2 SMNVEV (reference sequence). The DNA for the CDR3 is TGTGCCAGCAGTTTATATCCCGGACCCTCCCCAGATACGCAGTATTTT. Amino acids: CASSLYPGPSPDTQYF.

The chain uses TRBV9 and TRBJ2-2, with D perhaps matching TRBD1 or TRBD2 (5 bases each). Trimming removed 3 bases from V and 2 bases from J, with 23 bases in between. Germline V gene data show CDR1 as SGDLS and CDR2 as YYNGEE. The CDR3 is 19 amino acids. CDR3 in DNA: TGTGCCAGCAGCGATTCAGCCCGGGACGCCTCCTCAAACACCGGGGAGCTGTTTTTT. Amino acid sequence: CASSDSARDASSNTGELFF.

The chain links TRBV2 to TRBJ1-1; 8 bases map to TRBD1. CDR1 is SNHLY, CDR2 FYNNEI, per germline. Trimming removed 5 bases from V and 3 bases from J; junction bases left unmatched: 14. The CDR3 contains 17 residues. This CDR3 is CASSTPWTGNFDTEAFF. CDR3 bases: TGTGCCAGCAGTACACCGTGGACAGGGAATTTTGACACTGAAGCTTTCTTT.

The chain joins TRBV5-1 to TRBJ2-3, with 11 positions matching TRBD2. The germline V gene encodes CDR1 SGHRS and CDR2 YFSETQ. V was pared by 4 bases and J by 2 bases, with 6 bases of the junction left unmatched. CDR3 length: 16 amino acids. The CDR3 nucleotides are TGCGCCAGCAGCCATGGGACTAGCGGACTCACAGATACGCAGTATTTT. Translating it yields CASSHGTSGLTDTQYF.

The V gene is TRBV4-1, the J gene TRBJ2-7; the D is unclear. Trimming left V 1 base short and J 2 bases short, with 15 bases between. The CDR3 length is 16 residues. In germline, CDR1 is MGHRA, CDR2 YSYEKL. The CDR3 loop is CASSQGQRTGTYEQYF. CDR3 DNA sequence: TGCGCCAGCAGCCAAGGCCAGAGGACCGGTACCTACGAGCAGTACTTC.

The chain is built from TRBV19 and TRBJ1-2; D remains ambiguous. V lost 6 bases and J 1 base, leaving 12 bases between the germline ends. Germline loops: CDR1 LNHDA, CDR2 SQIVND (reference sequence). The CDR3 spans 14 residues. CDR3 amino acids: CASSPEGSNYGYTF. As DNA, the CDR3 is TGTGCCAGTAGCCCGGAGGGCAGTAACTATGGCTACACCTTC.

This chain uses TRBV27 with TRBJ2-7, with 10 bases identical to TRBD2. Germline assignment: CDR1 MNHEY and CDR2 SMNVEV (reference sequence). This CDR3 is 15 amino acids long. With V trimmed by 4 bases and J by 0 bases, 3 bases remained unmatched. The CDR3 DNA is TGTGCCAGCAGTTCGGGACTAGCGTACTCCTACGAGCAGTACTTC. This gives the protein CASSSGLAYSYEQYF.

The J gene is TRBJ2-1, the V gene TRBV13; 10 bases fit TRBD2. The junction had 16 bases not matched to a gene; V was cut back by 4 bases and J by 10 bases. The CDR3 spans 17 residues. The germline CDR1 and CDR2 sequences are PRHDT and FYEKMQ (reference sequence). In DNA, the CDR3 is TGTGCCAGCAGCTCCCGGGGCGGCCTAGCGGGAGTTCGCGAGCAGTTCTTC. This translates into CASSSRGGLAGVREQFF.

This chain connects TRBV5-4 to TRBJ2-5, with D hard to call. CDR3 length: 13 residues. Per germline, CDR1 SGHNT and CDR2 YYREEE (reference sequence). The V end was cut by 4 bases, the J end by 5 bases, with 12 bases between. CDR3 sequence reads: CASSLRGEETQYF. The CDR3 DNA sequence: TGTGCCAGCAGCCTGCGCGGTGAGGAGACCCAGTACTTC.

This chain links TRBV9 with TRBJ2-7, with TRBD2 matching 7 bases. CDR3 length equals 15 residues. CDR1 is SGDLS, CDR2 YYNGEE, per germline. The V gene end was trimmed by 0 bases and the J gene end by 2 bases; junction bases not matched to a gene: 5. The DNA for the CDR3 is TGTGCCAGCAGCGTAGGTCTAGCGGCCACCTACGAGCAGTACTTC. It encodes CASSVGLAATYEQYF.

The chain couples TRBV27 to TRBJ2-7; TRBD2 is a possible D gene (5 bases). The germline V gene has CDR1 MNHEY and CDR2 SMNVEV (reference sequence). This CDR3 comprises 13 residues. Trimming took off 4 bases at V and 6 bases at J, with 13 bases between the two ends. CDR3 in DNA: TGTGCCAGCAGTTGGGGAGTTCTCGGCGAGCAGTACTTC. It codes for CASSWGVLGEQYF.

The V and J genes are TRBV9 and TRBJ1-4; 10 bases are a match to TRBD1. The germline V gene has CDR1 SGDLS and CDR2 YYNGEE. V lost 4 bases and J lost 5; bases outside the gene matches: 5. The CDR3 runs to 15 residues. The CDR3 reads CASSPETGGNEKLFF. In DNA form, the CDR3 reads TGTGCCAGCAGCCCAGAGACAGGGGGCAATGAAAAACTGTTTTTT.

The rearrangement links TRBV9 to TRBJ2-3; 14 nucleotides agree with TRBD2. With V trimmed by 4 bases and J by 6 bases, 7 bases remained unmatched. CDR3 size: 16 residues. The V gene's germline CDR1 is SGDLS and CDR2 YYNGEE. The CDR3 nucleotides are TGTGCCAGCAGCCCCGGGACTAGCGGGGGAGGGGATACGCAGTATTTT. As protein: CASSPGTSGGGDTQYF. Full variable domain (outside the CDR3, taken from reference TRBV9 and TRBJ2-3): DSGVTQTPKHLITATGQRVTLRCSPRSGDLSVYWYQQSLDQGLQFLIQYYNGEERAKGNILERFSAQQFPDLHSELNLSSLELGDSALYFCASSPGTSGGGDTQYFGPGTRLTVL.

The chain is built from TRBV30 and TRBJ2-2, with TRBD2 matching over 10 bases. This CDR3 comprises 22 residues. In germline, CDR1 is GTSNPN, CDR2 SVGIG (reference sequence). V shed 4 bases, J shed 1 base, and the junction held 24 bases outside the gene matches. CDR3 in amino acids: CAWNRAGGISSVRQQNTGELFF. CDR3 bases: TGTGCCTGGAACCGAGCGGGGGGGATTTCTTCGGTTCGTCAACAGAACACCGGGGAGCTGTTTTTT. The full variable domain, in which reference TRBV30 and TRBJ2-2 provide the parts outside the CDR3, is SQTIHQWPATLVQPVGSPLSLECTVEGTSNPNLYWYRQAAGRGLQLLFYSVGIGQISSEVPQNLSASRPQDRQFILSSKKLLLSDSGFYLCAWNRAGGISSVRQQNTGELFFGEGSRLTVL.

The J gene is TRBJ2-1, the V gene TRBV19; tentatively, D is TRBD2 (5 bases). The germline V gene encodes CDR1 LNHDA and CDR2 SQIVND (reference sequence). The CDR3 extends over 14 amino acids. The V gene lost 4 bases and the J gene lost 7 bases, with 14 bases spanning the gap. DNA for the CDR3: TGTGCCAGTAGTAGCGGCGAGGGCTGGAATGAGCAGTTCTTC. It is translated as CASSSGEGWNEQFF.

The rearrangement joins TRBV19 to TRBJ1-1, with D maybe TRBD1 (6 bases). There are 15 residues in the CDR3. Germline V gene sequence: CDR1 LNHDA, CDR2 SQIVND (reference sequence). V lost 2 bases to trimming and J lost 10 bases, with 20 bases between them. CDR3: CASSIPTGPFPGAFF. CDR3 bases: TGTGCCAGTAGTATACCGACAGGCCCCTTTCCAGGAGCTTTCTTT.

The CDR3 coding sequence is TGTGCCAGCTATAGGGGGAATGAGCAGTTCTTC. As protein: CASYRGNEQFF. This chain joins TRBV19 and TRBJ2-1; D is perhaps TRBD1 (6 bases). The V and J ends lost 9 bases and 7 bases respectively, with 10 bases between them. The CDR3 is 11 amino acids. Per germline, CDR1 LNHDA and CDR2 SQIVND (reference sequence).

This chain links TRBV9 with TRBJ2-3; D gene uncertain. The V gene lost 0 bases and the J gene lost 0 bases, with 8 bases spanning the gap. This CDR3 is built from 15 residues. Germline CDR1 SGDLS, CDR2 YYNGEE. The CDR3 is CASSVGVASTDTQYF. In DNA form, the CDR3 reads TGTGCCAGCAGCGTAGGGGTGGCTAGCACAGATACGCAGTATTTT.

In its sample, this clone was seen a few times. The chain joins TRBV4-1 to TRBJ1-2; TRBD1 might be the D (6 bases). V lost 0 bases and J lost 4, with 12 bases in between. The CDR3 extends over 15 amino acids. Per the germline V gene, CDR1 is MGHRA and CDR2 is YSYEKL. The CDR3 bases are TGCGCCAGCAGCCAAGAGGCAGGACAGCTCTATGGCTACACCTTC. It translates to CASSQEAGQLYGYTF.